The subject of this entry is one TCR beta chain. Its antigen remains unidentified. This record belongs to a study of identical twins. Study-wide results and caveats: Alpha sequences out of frame and shared by twins had excess low generation probability. Out-of-frame beta sequences exhibited a weaker degree of excess twin sharing.

Unique molecular identifiers were present on the cDNA, which also gained a universal primer site by template switching. TCRdb re-derived calls from the 5' RACE reads in MiXCR, one entry per CDR3 protein. The sample holds around 550,000 distinct CDR3 sequences, roughly 15% seen once. CDR1 and CDR2 from the germline V gene are SGDLS and YYNGEE. V lost 5 bases and J 7 bases, leaving 12 bases between the germline ends. This CDR3 has 13 residues. Among all donors, each was a healthy Caucasian. The same sample was also used in a study of yellow fever vaccine responses in identical twins.

Sequencing input: CD4+ T cells sorted from blood. The clonotype was recovered from a young woman in good health. V usage is TRBV9 and J usage is TRBJ2-2; D gene ambiguous. CDR3: CASSQRADGELFF. CDR3 nucleotides: TGTGCCAGCAGTCAAAGGGCAGACGGGGAGCTGTTTTTT. The full variable domain, in which reference TRBV9 and TRBJ2-2 provide the parts outside the CDR3, is DSGVTQTPKHLITATGQRVTLRCSPRSGDLSVYWYQQSLDQGLQFLIQYYNGEERAKGNILERFSAQQFPDLHSELNLSSLELGDSALYFCASSQRADGELFFGEGSRLTVL.